The clone carrying this TCR beta chain was recorded only once. Its antigen is not known. This specimen belongs to a study of post-analysis software for immune sequencing data. TCR beta cDNA libraries included unique molecular identifiers. Via MiXCR, TCRdb re-called the PCR reads, giving one row per CDR3 protein. The data contain roughly 400,000 distinct CDR3 sequences, less than 40% of them singletons. V lost 2 bases and J lost 7; bases outside the gene matches: 4. Germline lookup yields CDR1 KGHSH and CDR2 LQKENI. The CDR3 is 13 residues long. Points from the study as a whole: Controls showed lower frequencies than patients for 5 or 6 TRBV segments, and TRBV5-6, TRBV5-1 and TRBV20-1 were among these. Controls showed significantly higher normalized Chao1 diversity than did multiple sclerosis patients.

The chain carries TRBV18 and TRBJ1-2, with 7 bases matching TRBD1. Sequencing was performed on blood. The receptor was derived from a girl aged 2-10 years with multiple sclerosis. As DNA, the CDR3 is TGTGCCAGCTCACCAACAGGGGAAGCTGGCTACACCTTC. Its protein is CASSPTGEAGYTF.